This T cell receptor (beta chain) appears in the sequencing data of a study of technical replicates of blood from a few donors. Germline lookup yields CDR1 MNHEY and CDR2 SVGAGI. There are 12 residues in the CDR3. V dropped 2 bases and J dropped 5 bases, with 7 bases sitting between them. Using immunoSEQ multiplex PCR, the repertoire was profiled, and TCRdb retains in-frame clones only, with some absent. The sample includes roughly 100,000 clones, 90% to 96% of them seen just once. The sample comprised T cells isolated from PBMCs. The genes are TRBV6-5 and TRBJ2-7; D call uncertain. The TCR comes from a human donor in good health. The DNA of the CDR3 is TGTGCCAGCAGTTACCTCCTACACGAGCAGTACTTC. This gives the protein CASSYLLHEQYF.